Below, 25 T cell receptor beta chains from the same sample are listed, as sequenced in a study of T cells in Graves' hyperthyroidism and ophthalmopathy. Amplification of TCR beta CDR3 regions used RNA as the template. With the HTBI primer set, the TCR CDR3 went through a first round of RT-PCR. TCRdb itself ran the multiplex PCR reads through MiXCR, one entry per CDR3 protein. The data show about 360,000 distinct CDR3 sequences, with 25% seen just once and around 79% held by the top ten. The sample taken for sequencing was blood. These receptors came from a man aged 50 or older with Graves' hyperthyroidism.

This clonotype was counted many times. V gene TRBV6-1 combines with J gene TRBJ2-3; 7 bases agree with TRBD2. The trim removed 5 bases at V and 2 bases at J, leaving 13 bases unmatched. From germline, CDR1 is MNHNS and CDR2 SASEGT. CDR3 size: 17 residues. This chain's CDR3 is CASSYAASLAATDTQYF. The CDR3 DNA sequence: TGTGCCAGCAGTTACGCCGCCTCGCTAGCGGCCACAGATACGCAGTATTTT.

This clonotype has just a few counts. V is TRBV12-3 or TRBV12-4 and J is TRBJ2-4, with D unresolved. The CDR3 consists of 12 residues. Trimming stripped 10 bases from V and 7 bases from J, with 14 bases between. The CDR3 spells CAITRDGNIQYF. The CDR3, as DNA: TGTGCCATTACACGCGACGGGAACATTCAGTACTTC.

This clonotype was counted between two and nine times. This chain uses TRBV9 with TRBJ1-1; no reliable D call. V gave up 4 bases and J gave up 0 bases, with 10 bases separating them. Germline CDR1 and CDR2: SGDLS and YYNGEE. This CDR3 is 14 amino acids long. CDR3 nucleotide sequence: TGTGCCAGCAGCCCACGACACATGAACACTGAAGCTTTCTTT. Translating it yields CASSPRHMNTEAFF.

V and J are TRBV19 and TRBJ2-1; TRBD1 matches at 8 bases. J lost 6 bases, V lost 9 bases, and 10 bases had no gene match. This CDR3 is built from 14 residues. Germline V gene sequence: CDR1 LNHDA, CDR2 SQIVND (reference sequence). In DNA form, the CDR3 reads TGTGCCAGCGACGACAGGGGCATCGGCAATGAGCAGTTCTTC. It is translated as CASDDRGIGNEQFF.

The chain couples TRBV4-1 to TRBJ2-7; 12 nucleotides match TRBD2. The CDR3 has 17 amino acids. Germline CDR1 is MGHRA and CDR2 is YSYEKL. The V gene end was trimmed by 4 bases and the J gene end by 6 bases; junction bases not matched to a gene: 13. The CDR3 loop reads CASSPIFASGRAFEQYF. For the CDR3, the DNA is TGCGCCAGCAGCCCCATTTTTGCTAGCGGGAGGGCCTTCGAGCAGTACTTC.

The rearrangement joins TRBV19 to TRBJ2-7; 7 nucleotides align to TRBD1. V gave up 8 bases and J gave up 5 bases; unmatched junction bases: 15. Per germline, CDR1 LNHDA and CDR2 SQIVND (reference sequence). The CDR3 is 15 residues long. CDR3 bases: TGTGCCAGTTCCTCAAACCCCGGGACAGCCCACGAGCAGTACTTC. It encodes CASSSNPGTAHEQYF.

This rearrangement joins TRBV7-3 to TRBJ1-2; D is uncertain. Between the trimmed V and J ends, which lost 5 bases and 5 bases, there was a span of 9 bases. The CDR3 runs 12 residues. Germline V gene lookup returns CDR1 SGHTA and CDR2 FQGTGA. Here the CDR3 DNA reads TGTGCCAGCAGCCCGGACGGATATGGCTACACCTTC. It translates to CASSPDGYGYTF.

This rearrangement joins TRBV19 to TRBJ2-1, with 10 bases that match TRBD2. The junction had 14 bases not matched to a gene; V was cut back by 6 bases and J by 9 bases. The CDR3 is made up of 16 amino acids. The germline CDR1 and CDR2 sequences are LNHDA and SQIVND (reference sequence). Here the CDR3 DNA reads TGTGCCAGTAGAAAGGGAATAGCGGGAGGCAGGGGTGAGCAGTTCTTC. Protein: CASRKGIAGGRGEQFF.

This clonotype was counted many times. This chain joins TRBV7-8 and TRBJ1-5, with no clear D. Per germline, CDR1 SGHVS and CDR2 FQNEAQ. Trimming cost V 2 bases and J 3 bases, with 14 bases left between them. The CDR3 loop spans 16 amino acids. The CDR3 reads CASSLSRGAANQPQHF. For the CDR3, the DNA is TGTGCCAGCAGCTTATCGCGAGGAGCTGCCAATCAGCCCCAGCATTTT.

The gene calls are TRBV5-1 and TRBJ2-1; 9 bases agree with TRBD2. The V gene end was trimmed by 2 bases and the J gene end by 9 bases; junction bases not matched to a gene: 9. The CDR3 totals 15 residues. Germline CDR1 and CDR2: SGHRS and YFSETQ. The CDR3 region has the DNA TGCGCCAGCAGCTTTGAGACTAGCGGTGGGGGTGAGCAGTTCTTC. Translated, it gives CASSFETSGGGEQFF.

This rearrangement joins TRBV15 to TRBJ2-3; no firm D call. Germline CDR1 is LNHNV and CDR2 is YYDKDF (reference sequence). The CDR3 contains 15 residues. Trimming stripped 8 bases from V and 0 bases from J, with 15 bases between. DNA of the CDR3: TGTGCCACCTGGGCTCCCGGCGCCAGCACAGATACGCAGTATTTT. This gives the protein CATWAPGASTDTQYF.

This clonotype was observed a handful of times. The chain is built from TRBV12-3 or TRBV12-4 and TRBJ1-1; possibly TRBD1 for D (5 bases). This CDR3 region has 13 residues. The V and J ends lost 6 bases and 4 bases respectively, with 12 bases between them. The CDR3 DNA reads TGTGCCAGCAGCCCATGGGGGGTCACTGAAGCTTTCTTT. Translation: CASSPWGVTEAFF.

The V call is TRBV10-2, the J call TRBJ1-1; no reliable D call. The V gene lost 0 bases and the J gene lost 0 bases, with 11 bases spanning the gap. Germline V gene sequence: CDR1 WSHSY, CDR2 SAAADI. This CDR3 is 16 amino acids long. The CDR3 reads CASSESFGLMNTEAFF. CDR3 DNA sequence: TGCGCCAGCAGTGAGTCCTTTGGACTGATGAACACTGAAGCTTTCTTT.

As to this clonotype: A much larger clone differs from this one at a single base, so this may be a read error. The conserved final phenylalanine or tryptophan is absent from the CDR3, which likely points to a read error. The V gene is TRBV6-1, the J gene TRBJ2-7, with 9 bases lining up with TRBD2. The germline gives CDR1 MNHNS, CDR2 SASEGT. The J segment lost 1 base and the V segment lost 8 bases, leaving 3 bases of the junction unmatched. This CDR3 spans 13 amino acids. The CDR3 DNA reads as TGTGCCAGCGGACTAGCGACTTCCTACGAGCAGTACTCC. Translation gives CASGLATSYEQYS.

V gene TRBV5-1 combines with J gene TRBJ1-1; D ambiguous. The length of the CDR3 is 13 residues. Germline V gene data show CDR1 as SGHRS and CDR2 as YFSETQ. V dropped 4 bases and J dropped 8 bases, with 15 bases sitting between them. The CDR3 DNA reads as TGCGCCAGCAGCGCCGTTCTCCTAGGCGAAGCTTTCTTT. Amino acids: CASSAVLLGEAFF.

This clonotype showed up many times. V is TRBV2 and J is TRBJ2-5; D is possibly TRBD1 (5 bases). V shed 6 bases and J shed 1 base, with 18 bases lying between them. The CDR3 length is 16 residues. CDR1 is SNHLY and CDR2 is FYNNEI in the germline V gene. This chain's CDR3 is CASSGIWGGPQETQYF. In DNA, the CDR3 is TGTGCCAGCAGCGGCATTTGGGGCGGACCCCAAGAGACCCAGTACTTC.

In its sample, this clonotype was seen once. The chain links TRBV24-1 to TRBJ2-3, with TRBD2 matching over 8 bases. The CDR3 covers 13 residues. V lost 8 bases and J lost 5; bases outside the gene matches: 5. Looked up from germline, CDR1 is KGHDR and CDR2 is SFDVKD. The CDR3 DNA is TGTGCCACCAACGGAGCGGGAGAAGATACGCAGTATTTT. Residues: CATNGAGEDTQYF.

This clonotype was observed a handful of times. The chain employs TRBV5-5 and TRBJ2-2; 8 nucleotides match TRBD1. The CDR3 has 15 amino acids. Germline V gene lookup returns CDR1 SGHKS and CDR2 YYEKEE (reference sequence). Losses at the gene ends were 4 bases for V and 1 base for J; bases not matched to a gene: 3. The CDR3 protein is CASSTGQGNTGELFF. CDR3 bases: TGTGCCAGCAGCACCGGACAGGGGAACACCGGGGAGCTGTTTTTT. Together with reference TRBV5-5 and TRBJ2-2, the CDR3 gives the full variable domain: DAGVTQSPTHLIKTRGQQVTLRCSPISGHKSVSWYQQVLGQGPQFIFQYYEKEERGRGNFPDRFSARQFPNYSSELNVNALLLGDSALYLCASSTGQGNTGELFFGEGSRLTVL.

Only a few counts were recorded for this clonotype. The J gene is TRBJ1-1, the V gene TRBV30; no firm D call. The CDR3 loop spans 11 amino acids. V shed 4 bases and J shed 11 bases, with 14 bases lying between them. Germline loops: CDR1 GTSNPN, CDR2 SVGIG (reference sequence). DNA for the CDR3: TGTGCCTGGATTACGTCCCCTCAGGCTTTCTTT. Translation: CAWITSPQAFF.

The gene calls are TRBV28 and TRBJ1-1; possible D gene TRBD1, 5 bases. The CDR3 is made up of 13 amino acids. The ends were cut back, 6 bases at V and 6 bases at J, with 14 bases in the middle. Germline V lookup: CDR1 MDHEN, CDR2 SYDVKM. DNA of the CDR3: TGTGCCAGCAGCCCGGGGGGTCGCTCTGAAGCTTTCTTT. This encodes CASSPGGRSEAFF.

V is TRBV6-1 and J is TRBJ1-5; D remains unclear. Germline lookup yields CDR1 MNHNS and CDR2 SASEGT. CDR3 size: 15 residues. Trimming removed 4 bases at V and 2 bases at J, with 12 bases between. The CDR3 here is CASSAYDGGNQPQHF. In DNA form, the CDR3 reads TGTGCCAGCAGTGCGTATGATGGAGGCAATCAGCCCCAGCATTTT.

The J gene is TRBJ2-2, the V gene TRBV24-1; no definite D call. There are 14 residues in the CDR3. Deletions cut 4 bases from V and 2 bases from J, with 7 bases between. The V gene's germline CDR1 is KGHDR and CDR2 SFDVKD. This CDR3 reads CATSEGFNTGELFF. CDR3 nucleotides: TGTGCCACCAGTGAGGGATTTAACACCGGGGAGCTGTTTTTT.

The chain recombines TRBV7-2 with TRBJ2-4, with 7 bases aligning to TRBD1. Germline lookup yields CDR1 SGHTA and CDR2 FQGNSA. The V segment lost 3 bases and the J segment 8 bases; nucleotides outside the gene matches: 4. The CDR3 has 13 amino acids. As DNA, the CDR3 is TGTGCCAGCAGCTTGACAGGGTGGGACATTCAGTACTTC. Translating it yields CASSLTGWDIQYF.

This chain uses TRBV2 with TRBJ2-3; a weak D match, TRBD2 (5 bases). V was shortened by 7 bases and J by 2 bases, with 13 bases between the two germline ends. The CDR3 totals 14 residues. The V gene's germline CDR1 is SNHLY and CDR2 FYNNEI. The CDR3 coding sequence is TGTGCCAGCACTAGGACTGGGATCACAGATACGCAGTATTTT. This gives the protein CASTRTGITDTQYF.

V gene TRBV12-3 or TRBV12-4 combines with J gene TRBJ2-5; D gene ambiguous. Trimming left V 6 bases short and J 5 bases short, with 10 bases between. The CDR3 is 12 residues long. The CDR3 coding sequence is TGTGCCAGCAGCTACATTGGGGAGACCCAGTACTTC. This gives the protein CASSYIGETQYF.